This passage covers 28 T cell receptor beta chains from one sample sequenced in a study of blood T cell repertoires in COVID-19. Only in-frame clones appear in the TCRdb table, and some are missing; sequencing was by immunoSEQ multiplex PCR. The sample consists of approximately 90,000 clones, approximately 80% of them appearing once. Input material: peripheral blood. The receptors were sampled from a man between 45 and 60 years old with acute or convalescent COVID-19.

The DNA for the CDR3 is TGTGCCAGCAGGGACAGGGAAGAGACCCAGTACTTC. Protein sequence: CASRDREETQYF. The genes are TRBV27 and TRBJ2-5, with 8 bases that match TRBD1. This CDR3 is built from 12 residues. Germline V gene data show CDR1 as MNHEY and CDR2 as SMNVEV (reference sequence). V trimming: 6 bases; J trimming: 3 bases; junction bases outside the gene matches: 0.

CDR3 protein: CASSFLGTGAYEQYF. In nucleotides, the CDR3 is TGCGCCAGCAGCTTCCTTGGGACAGGGGCGTACGAGCAGTACTTC. The chain joins TRBV5-1 to TRBJ2-7; 10 nucleotides line up with TRBD1. The V gene end was trimmed by 2 bases and the J gene end by 4 bases; junction bases not matched to a gene: 6. This CDR3 spans 15 amino acids. From germline, CDR1 is SGHRS and CDR2 YFSETQ.

The chain joins TRBV11-2 to TRBJ1-4; D gene unclear. V gave up 1 base and J gave up 7 bases, with 4 bases separating them. CDR1 SGHAT and CDR2 FQNNGV come from the germline V gene. The CDR3 has 12 residues. CDR3 sequence reads: CASSLAGEKLFF. In nucleotides, the CDR3 is TGTGCCAGCAGCTTAGCCGGTGAAAAACTGTTTTTT.

This sequence joins TRBV27 and TRBJ2-1; 9 positions agree with TRBD1. V trimming: 5 bases; J trimming: 4 bases; junction bases outside the gene matches: 9. The CDR3 loop spans 16 amino acids. The germline CDR1 and CDR2 sequences are MNHEY and SMNVEV (reference sequence). CDR3 nucleotide sequence: TGTGCCAGCAGTATACTGGGACAGGGTTTTTACAATGAGCAGTTCTTC. It yields the protein CASSILGQGFYNEQFF.

The rearrangement uses TRBV19 and TRBJ2-1; D might be TRBD2 (6 bases). Trimming took 6 bases from V and 2 from J, leaving 14 bases between them. The V gene's germline CDR1 is LNHDA and CDR2 SQIVND (reference sequence). The CDR3 contains 15 residues. Here the CDR3 reads CASRAAGSTYNEQFF. Written as DNA, the CDR3 is TGTGCCAGTAGAGCGGCGGGAAGCACCTACAATGAGCAGTTCTTC.

This chain links TRBV19 with TRBJ1-3, with 8 bases matching TRBD1. Germline V CDR1 and CDR2: LNHDA, SQIVND (reference sequence). The CDR3 consists of 14 residues. The V and J ends lost 6 bases and 2 bases, in that order; junction bases with no gene match: 3. CDR3 loop: CASSSDRAGNTIYF. DNA of the CDR3: TGTGCCAGTAGCTCGGACAGGGCTGGAAACACCATATATTTT.

This CDR3 is CASSLLTSGGAYEQYF. CDR3 sequence (DNA): TGTGCCAGCAGTTTACTCACTAGCGGGGGGGCCTACGAGCAGTACTTC. The chain combines TRBV5-5 with TRBJ2-7; 13 positions agree with TRBD2. CDR1 and CDR2 from the germline V gene are SGHKS and YYEKEE (reference sequence). CDR3 size: 16 residues. Trimming took 5 bases from V and 2 from J; bases not matched to a gene: 7.

The V gene is TRBV19, the J gene TRBJ1-1, with 7 positions matching TRBD1. The germline V gene has CDR1 LNHDA and CDR2 SQIVND (reference sequence). CDR3 length: 14 amino acids. Trimming at V came to 5 bases and at J to 0 bases, leaving 3 bases not matched to a gene. The CDR3 DNA reads TGTGCCAGTAGTTTGGGACAGTTGAACACTGAAGCTTTCTTT. Its protein is CASSLGQLNTEAFF.

This chain joins TRBV7-2 and TRBJ1-4, with D uncertain. CDR1 is SGHTA and CDR2 is FQGNSA in the germline V gene. The CDR3 runs 15 residues. Deletions cut 1 base from V and 2 bases from J, with 8 bases between. CDR3 loop: CASSLELFTNEKLFF. The CDR3 DNA follows: TGTGCCAGCAGCTTAGAGCTCTTCACTAATGAAAAACTGTTTTTT. Filled out from reference TRBV7-2 and TRBJ1-4, the complete variable domain reads GAGVSQSPSNKVTEKGKDVELRCDPISGHTALYWYRQSLGQGLEFLIYFQGNSAPDKSGLPSDRFSAERTGGSVSTLTIQRTQQEDSAVYLCASSLELFTNEKLFFGSGTQLSVL.

V gene TRBV2 combines with J gene TRBJ1-4, with a possible D match to TRBD1 (6 bases). The CDR3 has 15 residues. The V end was cut by 6 bases, the J end by 4 bases, with 15 bases between. Germline CDR1 and CDR2: SNHLY and FYNNEI. The CDR3 loop is CASSPRGAGNEKLFF. The CDR3, as DNA: TGTGCCAGCAGCCCTCGGGGGGCGGGTAATGAAAAACTGTTTTTT. Full variable domain (outside the CDR3, taken from reference TRBV2 and TRBJ1-4): EPEVTQTPSHQVTQMGQEVILRCVPISNHLYFYWYRQILGQKVEFLVSFYNNEISEKSEIFDDQFSVERPDGSNFTLKIRSTKLEDSAMYFCASSPRGAGNEKLFFGSGTQLSVL.

The V gene is TRBV7-8, the J gene TRBJ1-5; D remains ambiguous. V lost 3 bases to trimming and J lost 6 bases, with 6 bases between them. The CDR3 has 12 residues. The germline gives CDR1 SGHVS, CDR2 FQNEAQ. In DNA form, the CDR3 reads TGTGCCAGCAGCTTGGCGGGTCAGCCCCAGCATTTT. Translated: CASSLAGQPQHF.

The rearrangement joins TRBV19 to TRBJ2-7; TRBD1 might be the D (6 bases). The V gene's germline CDR1 is LNHDA and CDR2 SQIVND (reference sequence). This CDR3 has 14 residues. V gave up 5 bases and J gave up 5 bases, with 16 bases separating them. The CDR3 DNA reads TGTGCCAGTAGTTCCCGAGGGGGAGCGGACGAGCAGTACTTC. Amino acids: CASSSRGGADEQYF. The full variable domain, completed using reference TRBV19 and TRBJ2-7, is DGGITQSPKYLFRKEGQNVTLSCEQNLNHDAMYWYRQDPGQGLRLIYYSQIVNDFQKGDIAEGYSVSREKKESFPLTVTSAQKNPTAFYLCASSSRGGADEQYFGPGTRLTVT.

The CDR3 sequence is CASSIPGGYYEQYF. The CDR3 DNA follows: TGTGCCAGTAGTATCCCGGGGGGGTACTACGAGCAGTACTTC. The V gene is TRBV19, the J gene TRBJ2-7; TRBD2 matches 8 bases. The CDR3 runs 14 residues. V was clipped by 3 bases and J by 3 bases; unmatched bases: 4. In germline, CDR1 is LNHDA, CDR2 SQIVND (reference sequence).

The chain combines TRBV12-3 or TRBV12-4 with TRBJ2-3; a weak D match, TRBD1 (5 bases). The CDR3 extends over 12 amino acids. V was pared by 8 bases and J by 10 bases, with 16 bases between. DNA for the CDR3: TGTGCCAGCGGCCCGTCGGTAGGGGCGCAGTATTTT. Translating gives CASGPSVGAQYF.

This clone has just a few counts. This sequence joins TRBV7-9 and TRBJ1-1; a weak D match, TRBD1 (5 bases). V lost 7 bases and J lost 1, with 10 bases in between. The germline gives CDR1 SEHNR, CDR2 FQNEAQ (reference sequence). The CDR3 is 13 residues long. The CDR3 DNA reads TGTGCCAGCAAGATTACAGGGAACACTGAAGCTTTCTTT. Protein sequence: CASKITGNTEAFF.

The rearrangement joins TRBV28 to TRBJ2-4; 14 nucleotides agree with TRBD2. Germline V CDR1 and CDR2: MDHEN, SYDVKM. This CDR3 contains 20 residues. Trimming cost V 2 bases and J 0 bases; bases outside gene matches: 9. CDR3 region: CASSLGSGTSGSLAKNIQYF. The CDR3 DNA follows: TGTGCCAGCAGTTTAGGTTCCGGGACTAGCGGGAGTTTAGCCAAAAACATTCAGTACTTC.

CDR3 residues: CASTRSGLSSYEQYF. The CDR3 DNA is TGTGCCAGCACCCGGAGCGGTCTAAGCTCCTACGAGCAGTACTTC. The gene calls are TRBV6-5 and TRBJ2-7; tentative D call: TRBD2 (5 bases). The V end was cut by 7 bases, the J end by 0 bases, with 16 bases between. CDR3 length equals 15 residues. Germline V gene sequence: CDR1 MNHEY, CDR2 SVGAGI.

The chain uses TRBV6-4 and TRBJ2-3; 8 bases are a match to TRBD2. The CDR3 covers 16 residues. V lost 2 bases, J lost 2 bases, and 6 bases stayed unmatched. CDR1 MRHNA and CDR2 SNTAGT come from the germline V gene. DNA of the CDR3: TGTGCCAGCAGTGACGCGGCGGGGGGTCTCACAGATACGCAGTATTTT. Translated, it gives CASSDAAGGLTDTQYF.

This clone appeared a single time. The J gene is TRBJ2-3, the V gene TRBV10-3; 9 bases line up with TRBD2. This CDR3 comprises 15 residues. With V trimmed by 4 bases and J by 4 bases, 6 bases remained unmatched. CDR1 ENHRY and CDR2 SYGVKD come from the germline V gene. Here the CDR3 reads CAISAAGGPPDTQYF. CDR3 in DNA: TGTGCCATCAGTGCCGCGGGGGGGCCCCCAGATACGCAGTATTTT.

V gene TRBV5-1 combines with J gene TRBJ2-5, with 7 nucleotides matching TRBD1. The V segment lost 4 bases and the J segment 1 base; nucleotides outside the gene matches: 4. The germline gives CDR1 SGHRS, CDR2 YFSETQ. The CDR3 runs to 14 residues. The CDR3 region is CASSGGQLQETQYF. Here the CDR3 DNA reads TGCGCCAGCAGCGGGGGACAGCTCCAAGAGACCCAGTACTTC.

The V gene is TRBV19, the J gene TRBJ2-7, with D perhaps matching TRBD2 (5 bases). The CDR3 is made up of 14 amino acids. V was clipped by 4 bases and J by 5 bases, with 15 bases between them. Germline CDR1 and CDR2: LNHDA and SQIVND (reference sequence). The CDR3 sequence is CASSTVDSLDEQYF. DNA of the CDR3: TGTGCCAGTAGTACGGTGGACTCTCTGGACGAGCAGTACTTC.

The gene calls are TRBV29-1 and TRBJ2-7; maybe TRBD1 (6 bases). The CDR3 contains 14 residues. Between the trimmed V and J ends, which lost 2 bases and 5 bases, there was a span of 16 bases. Germline lookup yields CDR1 SQVTM and CDR2 ANQGSEA. The CDR3 nucleotides read TGCAGCGTTGAATGGTGGCAGGGGAACCACGAGCAGTACTTC. Its translation is CSVEWWQGNHEQYF.

This clone was observed a few times. The V call is TRBV30, the J call TRBJ2-5; TRBD2 agrees at 9 bases. Trimming cost V 0 bases and J 6 bases; bases outside gene matches: 5. CDR1 GTSNPN and CDR2 SVGIG come from the germline V gene (reference sequence). The CDR3 covers 14 residues. CDR3 bases: TGTGCCTGGAGTGTCGCGGGGGGGCGAAAGACCCAGTACTTC. This encodes CAWSVAGGRKTQYF.

The chain combines TRBV24-1 with TRBJ2-7; 11 bases are a match to TRBD1. The germline V gene encodes CDR1 KGHDR and CDR2 SFDVKD. The J segment lost 4 bases and the V segment lost 6 bases, leaving 7 bases of the junction unmatched. There are 15 residues in the CDR3. CDR3: CATSLGDRGSYEQYF. As DNA, the CDR3 is TGTGCCACCAGTCTGGGGGACAGGGGGTCGTACGAGCAGTACTTC.

CDR3 sequence: CASSPPAGASYEQYF. In DNA, the CDR3 is TGTGCCAGCAGCCCCCCGGCGGGAGCCTCCTACGAGCAGTACTTC. The rearrangement links TRBV11-2 to TRBJ2-7; 7 bases line up with TRBD2. Trimming took 5 bases from V and 0 from J; bases not matched to a gene: 7. There are 15 residues in the CDR3. Germline V lookup: CDR1 SGHAT, CDR2 FQNNGV. Full variable domain (outside the CDR3, taken from reference TRBV11-2 and TRBJ2-7): EAGVAQSPRYKIIEKRQSVAFWCNPISGHATLYWYQQILGQGPKLLIQFQNNGVVDDSQLPKDRFSAERLKGVDSTLKIQPAKLEDSAVYLCASSPPAGASYEQYFGPGTRLTVT.

The V and J genes are TRBV14 and TRBJ1-5; D not certain. V was shortened by 4 bases and J by 3 bases, with 4 bases between the two germline ends. Per germline, CDR1 SGHDN and CDR2 FVKESK. The CDR3 loop spans 12 amino acids. The CDR3, as DNA: TGTGCCAGCAGCCTCCACAATCAGCCCCAGCATTTT. Amino acids: CASSLHNQPQHF.

The chain links TRBV4-3 to TRBJ1-2; D not resolved. The V and J ends lost 0 bases and 5 bases respectively, with 13 bases between them. The CDR3 consists of 15 residues. Germline V CDR1 and CDR2: LGHNA, YSLEER. The CDR3 sequence is CASSQDAGSGYGYTF. The DNA for the CDR3 is TGCGCCAGCAGCCAAGATGCGGGCTCAGGATATGGCTACACCTTC.

V usage is TRBV7-8 and J usage is TRBJ2-1, with 7 bases that match TRBD2. Germline V gene sequence: CDR1 SGHVS, CDR2 FQNEAQ. J gave up 4 bases and V 5 bases, and 8 bases lay outside the gene matches. CDR3 length: 15 amino acids. CDR3 residues: CASSPREARYNEQFF. The DNA for the CDR3 is TGTGCCAGCAGCCCCCGGGAGGCCCGATACAATGAGCAGTTCTTC.